This T cell receptor beta chain came from a study of Graves' ophthalmopathy and Graves' hyperthyroidism (dated by TCRdb to the late 2010s). General notes on the study: Peripheral blood samples were taken at the time of initial diagnosis, before any treatment was given. TCR beta repertoire signatures were used to distinguish Graves' ophthalmopathy from Graves' hyperthyroidism and to predict progression to ophthalmopathy. In total, approximately 140 blood samples were TCR-sequenced: around 42 ophthalmopathy, some 75 hyperthyroidism and some 17 hyperthyroidism-to-ophthalmopathy patients. A discovery set of 100 patients (around 45 ophthalmopathy, fewer than 60 stable hyperthyroidism) was enrolled to explore V-J signatures distinguishing ophthalmopathy from hyperthyroidism. An independent validation cohort comprised roughly 20 hyperthyroidism patients and 15 to 17 patients who later progressed from hyperthyroidism to ophthalmopathy. In over five hyperthyroidism patients, the T-cell repertoires found in thyroid tissue were compared with those found in blood. Following sample collection, hyperthyroidism patients were given methimazole at a starting dose of 30 mg daily, and ophthalmopathy patients were given high-dose intravenous methylprednisolone.

Patients with ophthalmopathy had moderately to severely active disease, with a Clinical Activity Score of 3 or more, a NOSPECS grade of 4 or more, and a disease duration of less than 3 months. Anyone with other autoimmune diseases, uncontrolled infections, pregnancy or lactation was excluded from the study. Clinical symptoms, serum thyroxine, TRAb, thyroid ultrasound and orbital computed tomography were used for diagnosis. PBMCs were isolated from more than 9 ml of fresh peripheral blood by Ficoll-Paque density gradient centrifugation. Total RNA was extracted with Trizol reagent and quality-checked on an Agilent 2100 Bioanalyzer. For repertoire sequencing, TCR beta CDR3 regions were amplified from RNA transcripts. The first round was an RT-PCR using HTBI primers with the Qiagen OneStep RT-PCR kit, and this first round was followed by a second-round multiplex PCR, then size selection and purification. The libraries underwent paired-end sequencing with 100 bp reads on an Illumina HiSeq2000. The study's processing was this. SOAPnuke was used to process the reads, throwing out any read that had adapters, had uncalled bases, had a mean Phred below 15, or lacked an exact constant-primer or identifier match. COPE v1.2.5 was used to merge the high-quality paired reads. Clonotypes were defined as unique nucleotide sequences and were aligned to IMGT TRB V, D and J references using MiTCR v1.1. The analysis was limited to V-J combinations with a frequency above 0.0001, which together covered more than 98% of repertoires. A TCR clonal expansion and chaos score per V-J combination was defined as the ratio of F50 clonal expansion to chaos observed in the TCRdist matrix. Welch's t-statistics and random forest were used to narrow the features down to 10 to 15 V-J combinations, which were then fed into a naive Bayes classifier. The Morisita-Horn index was used to measure how similar the thyroid and blood repertoires were. TCRdb's own reprocessing of the public reads used fastp at Q25 and MiXCR and kept productive beta chains. Records with the same CDR3 protein are collapsed into one entry carrying the most frequent genes and DNA. Here the V and J calls rest on TCRdb's processing, not on the authors' analysis. The sample yields around 660,000 distinct CDR3 sequences; 35% to 50% were counted once. The ten largest clones take up under 3.5% of the sample.

This clonotype was observed a handful of times. What this receptor recognizes is not known. At one end, the junction sequence differs from germline, possibly due to a read error. The CDR3 covers 14 residues, taking in both the cysteine and the phenylalanine. The kept DNA is CDR3 alone, 42 bases in frame from the first base. The germline V gene (reference sequence) yields SGHKS for CDR1 and YYEKEE for CDR2. Overall study outcomes, separate from this receptor: Most of the expanded thyroid clonotypes with a frequency above 0.001 were also detected in blood, and it was suggested that the thyroid immune response may be reflected by blood repertoires. No statistical method was used to predetermine the sample size, and group allocation was not hidden from the investigators. In cross-validation, the 13-signature model distinguished ophthalmopathy from stable hyperthyroidism with around 86% sensitivity and roughly 84% specificity, while in the test set the corresponding values were roughly 80% and 75%. In validation, the model predicted ophthalmopathy progression with more than 55% sensitivity and 72.22% specificity; some 13 predicted patients were CT-confirmed with GO in a median of about 6.1 months.

The receptor's source is an adult man with Graves' ophthalmopathy. The sequence joins TRBV5-5 to TRBJ2-2; no D gene is confidently identified. Material for sequencing was peripheral blood. Here is the DNA: TGCGCCAGCAGTGGCCTAGTGGTCACCGGGGAGCTGTTTTTT. Translated, this is CASSGLVVTGELFF.